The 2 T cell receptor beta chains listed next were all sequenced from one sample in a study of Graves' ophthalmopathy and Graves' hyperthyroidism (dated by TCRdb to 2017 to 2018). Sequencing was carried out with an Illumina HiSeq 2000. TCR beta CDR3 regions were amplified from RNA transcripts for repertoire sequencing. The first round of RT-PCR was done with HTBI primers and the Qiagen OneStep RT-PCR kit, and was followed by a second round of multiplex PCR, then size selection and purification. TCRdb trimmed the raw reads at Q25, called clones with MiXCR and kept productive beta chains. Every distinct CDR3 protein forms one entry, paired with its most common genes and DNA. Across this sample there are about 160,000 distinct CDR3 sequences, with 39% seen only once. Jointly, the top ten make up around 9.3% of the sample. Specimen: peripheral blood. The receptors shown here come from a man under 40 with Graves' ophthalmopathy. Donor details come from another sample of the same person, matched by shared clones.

CDR3 DNA sequence: TGTGCCAGCGACCCGACAGGTTTTGGCGAGCAGTACTTC. The encoded protein is CASDPTGFGEQYF. This chain links TRBV11-1 with TRBJ2-7, with D perhaps TRBD1 (6 bases). The CDR3 totals 13 residues. V was pared by 8 bases and J by 6 bases, with 17 bases between. Germline CDR1 reads SGHAT; CDR2 reads FQDESV (reference sequence).

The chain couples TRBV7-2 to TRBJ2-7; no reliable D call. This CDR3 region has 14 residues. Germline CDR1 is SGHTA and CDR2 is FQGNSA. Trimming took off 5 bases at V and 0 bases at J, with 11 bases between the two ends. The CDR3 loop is CASSPSPSSYEQYF. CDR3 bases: TGTGCCAGCAGCCCAAGTCCTAGCTCCTACGAGCAGTACTTC. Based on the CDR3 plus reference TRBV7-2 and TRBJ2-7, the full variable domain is GAGVSQSPSNKVTEKGKDVELRCDPISGHTALYWYRQSLGQGLEFLIYFQGNSAPDKSGLPSDRFSAERTGGSVSTLTIQRTQQEDSAVYLCASSPSPSSYEQYFGPGTRLTVT.